Sequencing of this T cell receptor (beta chain) was carried out in a study of vaccination effects on CD4 cells after COVID-19 (dated by TCRdb to between 2021 and 2023). About the investigation overall: Post-vaccine samples across the study were collected a median of 72 days after the second dose, with a range of 14 to 241. A total of approximately 9 COVID-19 convalescent patients and a handful of SARS-CoV-2-naive healthy vaccine recipients were included in the full study. In both COVID-19 convalescent patients and infection-naive vaccine recipients, the study compared SARS-CoV-2 spike-specific CD4+ TCR repertoires from before mRNA vaccination with those from after it. In the study, cultures from other donors were sequenced using the Oncomine TCR Beta short-read assay on an Illumina iSeq 100. General study outcomes and caveats: Limitations of the study were the small number of convalescent patients and the absence of early post-infection timepoints. Among healthy vaccine recipients, nearly all vaccine-induced clones were SARS-CoV-2 mono-reactive, and only 1 of 255 was cross-reactive with common cold coronaviruses. Marked clonal contraction was observed in both infection-induced and vaccine-induced clones at late post-vaccination timepoints, consistent with waning T cell responses.

About this clone itself: Its antigen target is currently unknown. It has no much larger one-base neighbor in the sample; base qualities were not kept.

From the cysteine through the valine, the CDR3 covers 15 amino acids. The only DNA kept is the CDR3, 45 bases in frame from the first base. In the ViraFEST assay, PBMC were stimulated with viral peptide pools, and antigen-specific CD4+ T cell clonotypes were then identified by expansion using TCR sequencing. After roughly 11 days of culture, CD4+ T cells were isolated with the EasySep CD4+ T cell isolation kit. Participants received two doses of either the BNT162b2 or the mRNA-1273 mRNA SARS-CoV-2 vaccine. Negative nucleocapsid antibody results before and after vaccination confirmed that the healthy vaccine recipients had no prior SARS-CoV-2 infection. Each well held fewer than 2.5 million PBMC cultured in IMDM containing approximately 5% human AB serum, around 9.3 IU/ml IL-2 and gentamicin, along with roughly 10 ug/ml peptides. Half of the culture medium was replaced with fresh IL-2-containing medium on days 3 and 7. Each peptide stimulation condition was cultured in triplicate wells unless otherwise noted. PBMC were separated from whole blood using Ficoll-Paque Plus gradient centrifugation and were then either cryopreserved at -140C or used fresh. The overlapping peptide pools covered the spike proteins of SARS-CoV-2 and of the common cold coronaviruses HCoV-NL63, HCoV-OC43 and HCoV-229E. Genomic DNA was extracted from cultured CD4+ T cells with the QIAamp micro DNA kit.

The method was the immunoSEQ multiplex PCR assay. TCR beta CDR3 sequencing was performed on DNA from the cultured, isolated CD4+ T cells. The original pipeline was this. Non-productive TCR sequences were discarded, and reads were trimmed to the CDR3 region, with only CDR3s of 7 or more amino acids retained. Antigen-specific clonotypes were identified using the MANAFEST web app by comparison of expansion in peptide wells against reference cultures. For clones to be considered positive, expansion at FDR<0.05 versus reference and all other wells, an odds ratio above 5, and a frequency above 0.1% in two replicate wells were required. A clonotype was defined as cross-reactive if the clonotype was significantly expanded both in SARS-CoV-2 spike wells and in at least one common cold coronavirus spike condition. CDR3 similarity was assessed by Levenshtein distance using the stringdist R package, and unrooted trees were constructed with ape in R 3.6.1. TCRdb holds this immuneACCESS table with in-frame rearrangements only. Some clones are missing; in checked studies, unresolved V genes explain under half, and the rest has no known cause. V and J calls plus clone size are reproduced from that table; the DNA served to infer D and trimming. This sample comprises over 30,000 clones, roughly 82% of them detected only once. Approximately 1.4% of the sample comes from the top ten.

The sample here was CD4+ T cells from PBMCs cultured with HCoV-NL63 spike peptides, taken after COVID-19 vaccination. According to the study, the label for this sample's cell subset or site signals: HCoV-NL63 spike overlapping peptide pool stimulation. The rearranged segments are TRBV21-1 and TRBJ2-7. TRBV21-1 is recorded as a pseudogene. This clonotype originated in a human donor who received a COVID-19 vaccine. Some clones in this sample may be carry-over from other donors' samples. The nucleotide sequence is TGTGCCAGCAGCAAAGTATCGCAGGGAGTTTGGGAGCAGTACGTC. Translation gives CASSKVSQGVWEQYV.